This T cell receptor beta chain originates from a study of shared clonotypes between healthy human individuals. In the naive CD8 group, cells lacked CD45RO and were positively selected for CCR7, so terminally differentiated effector memory CD45RA+ cells were left out. As to this clone: Its antigen is not known.

V gave up 0 bases and J gave up 7 bases, with 6 bases separating them. The CDR3 runs to 12 residues. Germline assignment: CDR1 SGHNT and CDR2 YYREEE (reference sequence). Execution of the assay was at deep level. The repertoire was sequenced with immunoSEQ multiplex PCR; TCRdb's copy has only in-frame clones and lacks some. The data contain millions of clones, around 96% of them singletons. Points from the study as a whole: Among donors, clonotype sharing was expected to be affected by sequencing depth. Richness estimates generally favored naive over memory subsets.

The sequencing sample was made of naive CD8+ T cells sorted from blood. The chain has TRBV5-4 and TRBJ2-3; the D is unclear. The TCR was taken from a man younger than 35 in good health. CDR3 coding DNA: TGTGCCAGCAGCTTGGATGGGAATACGCAGTATTTT. It is translated as CASSLDGNTQYF.